Sequencing of this T cell receptor beta chain was carried out in a study of cytomegalovirus exposure and HLA in healthy donors. General study points: TCR beta chains numbering some 160 were designated cytomegalovirus-associated.

The CDR3 sequence is 13 residues long. Germline CDR1 ENHRY, CDR2 SYGVKD. As for this clone: Its antigen remains unidentified.

The PCR made use of 60 Vbeta and 13 Jbeta primers. Assay used: immunoSEQ multiplex PCR; TCRdb lists only in-frame clones, some missing. The repertoire consists of roughly 130,000 clones, with about 83% occurring once and the leading ten covering 1% to 1.5%. The genes are TRBV10-3 and TRBJ2-5; D is uncertain. The J call may be faulty, since TRBJ2-7 better matches the DNA end. The material sequenced was PBMCs. This sequence originates from a girl aged 2 to 9 in good health and CMV-seronegative. The CDR3, as DNA: TGTGCCATCCCTGAGCGTACTCCCTACGAGCAGTACTTC. It translates to CAIPERTPYEQYF.